Listed here are 18 T cell receptor beta chains from one sample, sequenced in a study of T cell responses to AZD1222 COVID-19 vaccine. Generated by immunoSEQ multiplex PCR, the TCRdb table keeps only in-frame clones and is missing some. Of approximately 89,000 clones listed, approximately 86% are singletons. The input for sequencing was peripheral blood, taken 28 days after the second AZD1222 dose. The receptor set was obtained from an adult who received the AZD1222 COVID-19 vaccine.

The DNA of the CDR3 is TGTGCCAGCAGTCTGATCCCCAGGGTCTTATGGAATTCACCCCTCCACTTT. Its translation is CASSLIPRVLWNSPLHF. The chain links TRBV28 to TRBJ1-6, with TRBD1 as a possible D gene (5 bases). Germline CDR1 MDHEN, CDR2 SYDVKM. Trimming took 5 bases from V and 7 from J, leaving 21 bases between them. There are 17 residues in the CDR3.

The V gene is TRBV11-2, the J gene TRBJ1-1; D possibly corresponds to TRBD1 (6 bases). The CDR3 is 13 amino acids. Trimming left V 9 bases short and J 6 bases short, with 17 bases between. Germline values: CDR1 SGHAT, CDR2 FQNNGV. CDR3 region: CASRQAWGSEAFF. CDR3 sequence (DNA): TGTGCCAGTCGACAGGCGTGGGGTTCTGAAGCTTTCTTT.

The J gene is TRBJ1-3, the V gene TRBV15; D gene unclear. This CDR3 region has 14 residues. Germline values: CDR1 LNHNV, CDR2 YYDKDF (reference sequence). V lost 0 bases to trimming and J lost 3 bases, with 6 bases between them. In nucleotides, the CDR3 is TGTGCCACCAGCAGAGACCCAATTGGAAACACCATATATTTT. This sequence encodes CATSRDPIGNTIYF.

This chain joins TRBV18 and TRBJ2-2, with D possibly TRBD1 on 6 matching bases. The CDR3 totals 15 residues. CDR1 is KGHSH and CDR2 is LQKENI in the germline V gene. V dropped 8 bases and J dropped 4 bases, with 17 bases sitting between them. The CDR3 reads CASRIAGEGTGELFF. Written as DNA, the CDR3 is TGTGCCAGCCGGATTGCAGGGGAAGGCACCGGGGAGCTGTTTTTT.

The chain has TRBV24-1 and TRBJ1-2, with 9 bases that match TRBD1. The CDR3 is 12 amino acids. Trimming cost V 9 bases and J 3 bases; bases outside gene matches: 1. Germline loops: CDR1 KGHDR, CDR2 SFDVKD. The CDR3, as DNA: TGTGCCACCGGGGACAGGGACTATGGCTACACCTTC. Translation gives CATGDRDYGYTF.

The chain uses TRBV5-1 and TRBJ2-7; 8 nucleotides agree with TRBD1. Germline CDR1 SGHRS, CDR2 YFSETQ. V dropped 3 bases and J dropped 3; count of bases not matched to a gene: 8. The CDR3 runs 15 residues. CDR3 amino acids: CASSSRDRWHYEQYF. Here the CDR3 DNA reads TGCGCCAGCAGCTCCCGGGACAGGTGGCACTACGAGCAGTACTTC.

The J gene is TRBJ2-7, the V gene TRBV28, with 7 bases that match TRBD2. V was pared by 2 bases and J by 7 bases, with 8 bases of the junction left unmatched. Germline V gives CDR1 MDHEN, CDR2 SYDVKM. The CDR3 has 14 residues. Here the CDR3 DNA reads TGTGCCAGCAGTTTAGTTCAGCGGGGAGGGGAGCAGTACTTC. Its translation is CASSLVQRGGEQYF.

This clone showed up just once. This CDR3 is CASSPISSGANVLTF. The CDR3 DNA sequence: TGTGCCAGCAGCCCAATTTCCTCTGGGGCCAACGTCCTGACTTTC. The chain has TRBV2 and TRBJ2-6; D is unresolved. The CDR3 contains 15 residues. The V gene lost 6 bases and the J gene lost 0 bases, with 9 bases spanning the gap. In germline, CDR1 is SNHLY, CDR2 FYNNEI.

The chain has TRBV4-1 and TRBJ2-7; TRBD1 matches 7 bases. The CDR3 runs to 18 residues. The trim removed 2 bases at V and 0 bases at J, leaving 13 bases unmatched. The germline V gene encodes CDR1 MGHRA and CDR2 YSYEKL. CDR3 nucleotide sequence: TGCGCCAGCAGCCAATTTACCTCGACCGGGACAGTCTCCTACGAGCAGTACTTC. It translates to CASSQFTSTGTVSYEQYF.

This chain connects TRBV25-1 to TRBJ2-7; D not certain. The CDR3 spans 13 residues. Trimming pared 2 bases from V and 6 bases from J, leaving 11 bases between. The germline CDR1 and CDR2 sequences are MGHDK and SYGVNS. The CDR3 protein is CASSEVGKAEQYF. The CDR3 nucleotides are TGTGCCAGCAGTGAAGTGGGGAAGGCCGAGCAGTACTTC.

V is TRBV19 and J is TRBJ2-2; weak D call: TRBD1 (6 bases). The germline V and J ends were trimmed by 5 bases and 6 bases, with 13 bases remaining between them. This CDR3 is built from 14 residues. Germline CDR1 LNHDA, CDR2 SQIVND (reference sequence). CDR3 region: CASSSTGTPGELFF. The CDR3 DNA follows: TGTGCCAGTAGTTCTACCGGGACACCCGGGGAGCTGTTTTTT.

This clone was found a few times. V usage is TRBV19 and J usage is TRBJ2-2, with D possibly TRBD1 on 5 matching bases. From germline, CDR1 is LNHDA and CDR2 SQIVND (reference sequence). The CDR3 is 12 amino acids. V lost 7 bases and J lost 8, with 11 bases in between. The CDR3 DNA follows: TGTGCCAGTAAGGGGCGACTTGGGGAGCTGTTTTTT. This encodes CASKGRLGELFF.

This sequence joins TRBV7-2 and TRBJ2-2; D perhaps matches TRBD2 (6 bases). With 5 bases removed from V and 7 bases from J, the gap between germline ends came to 20 bases. CDR3 length equals 16 residues. Germline CDR1 is SGHTA and CDR2 is FQGNSA. CDR3 in DNA: TGTGCCAGCAGCGCGTTTGTTGGGGGGTACGGCGGGGAGCTGTTTTTT. Residues: CASSAFVGGYGGELFF.

The rearrangement uses TRBV5-6 and TRBJ1-1, with a weak D call TRBD1 (6 bases). V lost 4 bases and J 0 bases, leaving 16 bases between the germline ends. From germline, CDR1 is SGHDT and CDR2 YYEEEE. CDR3 length equals 16 residues. The CDR3 DNA follows: TGTGCCAGCAGCCTGCCATCGGGGGGCCTGAACACTGAAGCTTTCTTT. Its protein product is CASSLPSGGLNTEAFF. Combining the CDR3 with reference TRBV5-6 and TRBJ1-1 gives the whole variable domain DAGVTQSPTHLIKTRGQQVTLRCSPKSGHDTVSWYQQALGQGPQFIFQYYEEEERQRGNFPDRFSGHQFPNYSSELNVNALLLGDSALYLCASSLPSGGLNTEAFFGQGTRLTVV.

The CDR3 region is CASNFGQNEKLFF. CDR3 nucleotides: TGTGCCAGCAACTTCGGACAGAATGAAAAACTGTTTTTT. The chain links TRBV6-5 to TRBJ1-4, with D perhaps matching TRBD1 (6 bases). The germline V gene has CDR1 MNHEY and CDR2 SVGAGI. This CDR3 is built from 13 residues. The ends were cut back, 7 bases at V and 5 bases at J, with 11 bases in the middle.

This chain connects TRBV15 to TRBJ1-4, with 8 bases lining up with TRBD1. There are 16 residues in the CDR3. Trimming at V came to 4 bases and at J to 8 bases, leaving 12 bases not matched to a gene. Germline values: CDR1 LNHNV, CDR2 YYDKDF (reference sequence). CDR3 nucleotide sequence: TGTGCCACCAGCACGGATCCAGGGGGCGCATGGGAAAAACTGTTTTTT. It yields the protein CATSTDPGGAWEKLFF.

The chain links TRBV10-3 to TRBJ1-5, with D uncertain. The CDR3 is made up of 16 amino acids. With 0 bases removed from V and 5 bases from J, the gap between germline ends came to 14 bases. The germline V gene encodes CDR1 ENHRY and CDR2 SYGVKD. The DNA of the CDR3 is TGTGCCATCAGTGAGTCAGGGCCCCGTGGGGATCAGCCCCAGCATTTT. Encoded protein: CAISESGPRGDQPQHF.

The rearrangement joins TRBV5-1 to TRBJ1-6; D remains ambiguous. The germline V gene encodes CDR1 SGHRS and CDR2 YFSETQ. V lost 0 bases to trimming and J lost 11 bases, with 6 bases between them. The CDR3 is 12 amino acids. DNA of the CDR3: TGCGCCAGCAGCTTGGCCGGGGCACCCCTCCACTTT. This codes for CASSLAGAPLHF.